The T cell receptor (beta chain) under discussion was sequenced for a study of T cells in Graves' hyperthyroidism and ophthalmopathy. Findings of the study overall: A model using 13 V-J features told ophthalmopathy apart from stable hyperthyroidism. Most thyroid-expanded clonotypes above 0.001 were also found in blood.

Aged 18 to 65, the patients had hyperthyroidism that was newly diagnosed and had lasted under 2 months. The study based diagnoses on clinical symptoms, serum thyroxine and TRAb, thyroid ultrasound and orbital computed tomography. Researchers took RNA transcripts and amplified the TCR beta CDR3 regions from them. First-round RT-PCR of the TCR CDR3 relied on the HTBI primer set. In TCRdb, the multiplex PCR reads were re-called with MiXCR into one record per CDR3 protein. The sample has fewer than 650,000 distinct CDR3 sequences; less than 15% are singletons. Between the trimmed V and J ends, which lost 0 bases and 5 bases, there was a span of 7 bases. Germline CDR1 and CDR2: ENHRY and SYGVKD. The CDR3 runs 13 residues. This clonotype has ten or more counts. What it binds is not known.

Sequenced: blood. The chain links TRBV10-3 to TRBJ1-1; D might be TRBD1 (5 bases). The receptor's source is a woman aged 40 to 50 with Graves' hyperthyroidism. In nucleotides, the CDR3 is TGTGCCATCAGTGAGTCGCGGGGGACTGAAGCTTTCTTT. Translation gives CAISESRGTEAFF.